Each of the 32 T cell receptor beta chains below was sequenced from the same sample in a study of regulatory T cells in long-lasting Graves disease. CDR3 regions were amplified by Arm-PCR using iRepertoire HTBI primers to build TCR beta libraries. TCRdb recomputed calls from the multiplex PCR reads with MiXCR, one row per CDR3 protein. The repertoire has more than 400,000 distinct CDR3 sequences, around 15% of them found once; the top ten carry 10% to 15%. Indicated time point: newly diagnosed GD, antithyroid drugs for less than 3 months. There was RNA extracted from PBMCs, and the TCR library was made from it. Another study also made use of these data, one on T cells in Graves' hyperthyroidism and ophthalmopathy.

This specimen consisted of peripheral blood mononuclear cells (PBMCs), obtained at new diagnosis, from a patient treated with antithyroid drugs. All receptors come from a middle-aged man with Graves disease.

At least ten counts were recorded for this clonotype. J is TRBJ2-7 and V is TRBV14; the D call may be TRBD1 or TRBD2 (5 bases each). CDR1 is SGHDN and CDR2 is FVKESK in the germline V gene. V was pared by 1 base and J by 5 bases, with 21 bases between. The CDR3 loop spans 17 amino acids. CDR3 amino acids: CASSQVSYGTGVNEQYF. CDR3 DNA: TGTGCCAGCAGCCAAGTTAGTTACGGGACGGGTGTAAACGAGCAGTACTTC.

This clonotype occurred a few times. This rearrangement joins TRBV19 to TRBJ2-1; 8 bases map to TRBD2. This CDR3 is built from 16 residues. The V and J ends lost 4 bases and 0 bases, in that order; junction bases with no gene match: 5. Germline lookup yields CDR1 LNHDA and CDR2 SQIVND (reference sequence). The CDR3 is CASSTNSGSSYNEQFF. The CDR3 coding sequence is TGTGCCAGTAGTACCAACAGCGGGAGCTCCTACAATGAGCAGTTCTTC.

This clonotype was picked up a small number of times. The chain links TRBV29-1 to TRBJ1-1; D gene unclear. The CDR3 covers 12 residues. The germline V and J ends were trimmed by 0 bases and 7 bases, with 9 bases remaining between them. Germline V gene lookup returns CDR1 SQVTM and CDR2 ANQGSEA. Here the CDR3 reads CSVEEGLFEAFF. In nucleotides, the CDR3 is TGCAGCGTTGAAGAGGGATTATTTGAAGCTTTCTTT.

This clonotype was counted only a few times. Germline and junction disagree at one end, which may indicate a read error. The chain is built from TRBV12-3 or TRBV12-4 and TRBJ1-2; the match to TRBD1 covers 9 bases. The CDR3 runs 11 residues. The CDR3 coding sequence is TGCGCCGCGGGACAGGGAGCTGGCTACACCTTC. Amino acids: CAAGQGAGYTF.

This clonotype has at least ten counts. V and J are TRBV20-1 and TRBJ2-5; no definite D call. CDR3 length equals 12 residues. CDR1 is DFQATT and CDR2 is SNEGSKA in the germline V gene (reference sequence). Trimming took off 0 bases at V and 5 bases at J, with 7 bases between the two ends. The CDR3 bases are TGCAGTGCTAGAGATTTTTGGGAGACCCAGTACTTC. This translates into CSARDFWETQYF.

The chain is built from TRBV15 and TRBJ1-3; tentative D call: TRBD1 (6 bases). V shed 1 base and J shed 0 bases, with 13 bases lying between them. The CDR3 length is 17 residues. Germline-derived CDR1 and CDR2 are LNHNV and YYDKDF (reference sequence). The CDR3 coding sequence is TGTGCCACCAGCAGAGGGACAGCTGCCGGCTCTGGAAACACCATATATTTT. Residues: CATSRGTAAGSGNTIYF. Supplemented by reference TRBV15 and TRBJ1-3, the full variable domain reads DAMVIQNPRYQVTQFGKPVTLSCSQTLNHNVMYWYQQKSSQAPKLLFHYYDKDFNNEADTPDNFQSRRPNTSFCFLDIRSPGLGDTAMYLCATSRGTAAGSGNTIYFGEGSWLTVV.

This clonotype was seen a few times. V gene TRBV5-1 combines with J gene TRBJ2-3; either TRBD1 or TRBD2 may fit D (7 bases each). The CDR3 is 16 residues long. V lost 3 bases and J 4 bases, leaving 18 bases between the germline ends. Looked up from germline, CDR1 is SGHRS and CDR2 is YFSETQ. The CDR3 DNA reads TGCGCCAGCAGCTCGACAGGGAGCGGGATAGCAGATACGCAGTATTTT. Translation: CASSSTGSGIADTQYF.

This chain connects TRBV6-2 or TRBV6-3 to TRBJ2-3; TRBD2 aligns across 9 bases. V gave up 0 bases and J gave up 8 bases; unmatched junction bases: 6. CDR1 is MNHEY and CDR2 is SVGEGT in the germline V gene. This CDR3 has 15 residues. The CDR3 bases are TGTGCCAGCAGTTACTCTGGGCGGGAGGGACTTACGCAGTATTTT. Amino acid sequence: CASSYSGREGLTQYF.

This clonotype was detected only a few times. The chain has TRBV20-1 and TRBJ2-2, with D hard to call. CDR1 DFQATT and CDR2 SNEGSKA come from the germline V gene (reference sequence). This CDR3 spans 16 amino acids. Trimming pared 2 bases from V and 7 bases from J, leaving 20 bases between. CDR3 protein: CSARLELIRWGGELFF. In nucleotides, the CDR3 is TGCAGTGCTAGATTAGAATTAATACGGTGGGGCGGGGAGCTGTTTTTT.

The table lists this clonotype with many counts. This sequence joins TRBV11-2 and TRBJ2-7; TRBD2 matches at 9 bases. The CDR3 totals 16 residues. V was clipped by 5 bases and J by 3 bases; unmatched bases: 11. The germline gives CDR1 SGHAT, CDR2 FQNNGV. CDR3 bases: TGTGCCAGCAGCCCCGGAACCGGGACTAGCTACTACGAGCAGTACTTC. Its translation: CASSPGTGTSYYEQYF.

The rearrangement links TRBV2 to TRBJ2-7, with TRBD2 matching 10 bases. The V gene's germline CDR1 is SNHLY and CDR2 FYNNEI. The V gene end was trimmed by 3 bases and the J gene end by 7 bases; junction bases not matched to a gene: 9. The CDR3 totals 15 residues. This chain's CDR3 is CASSDLSGRAREQYF. In DNA, the CDR3 is TGTGCCAGCAGTGATTTAAGCGGGAGGGCCCGAGAGCAGTACTTC.

This clonotype was counted many times. This chain links TRBV7-3 with TRBJ2-3, with D unclear. From germline, CDR1 is SGHTA and CDR2 FQGTGA. The V and J ends lost 2 bases and 6 bases respectively, with 9 bases between them. The CDR3 extends over 13 amino acids. The CDR3 is CASSLVLQDTQYF. The CDR3 DNA is TGTGCCAGCAGCTTAGTACTTCAGGATACGCAGTATTTT.

This clonotype has a count of ten or more. The chain uses TRBV27 and TRBJ1-5, with TRBD1 identical over 8 bases. Germline V gene sequence: CDR1 MNHEY, CDR2 SMNVEV (reference sequence). Unmatched junction bases numbered 9, after V lost 5 bases and J lost 0 bases. The CDR3 runs 17 residues. The CDR3 nucleotides are TGTGCCAGCAGTCCCCTGGGCAGGGGGCTTAGCAATCAGCCCCAGCATTTT. Amino acids: CASSPLGRGLSNQPQHF.

The sample holds one count of this clonotype. The chain has TRBV6-1 and TRBJ1-3; TRBD1 is a possible D gene (5 bases). Trimming took off 6 bases at V and 1 base at J, with 13 bases between the two ends. Germline values: CDR1 MNHNS, CDR2 SASEGT. The CDR3 totals 15 residues. The CDR3 DNA reads as TGTGCCAGCAGCCCTCCGAAGGGGTCTGGAAACACCATATATTTT. It codes for CASSPPKGSGNTIYF.

V is TRBV5-5 and J is TRBJ2-3; TRBD2 aligns across 13 bases. This CDR3 is 17 amino acids long. V gave up 4 bases and J gave up 4 bases; unmatched junction bases: 9. CDR1 is SGHKS, CDR2 YYEKEE, per germline (reference sequence). CDR3 amino acids: CASSPLAGGLGADTQYF. CDR3 bases: TGTGCCAGCAGCCCACTAGCGGGAGGGTTGGGAGCAGATACGCAGTATTTT.

This clonotype has ten or more counts. The V call is TRBV20-1, the J call TRBJ2-3; 9 bases fit TRBD2. The germline gives CDR1 DFQATT, CDR2 SNEGSKA (reference sequence). CDR3 size: 15 residues. The V segment lost 6 bases and the J segment 4 bases; nucleotides outside the gene matches: 11. CDR3 protein: CSALIAGGPPDTQYF. Here the CDR3 DNA reads TGCAGTGCCCTTATCGCGGGAGGGCCCCCAGATACGCAGTATTTT.

This clonotype was counted many times. The rearrangement links TRBV7-9 to TRBJ2-4; D not resolved. Germline V gene sequence: CDR1 SEHNR, CDR2 FQNEAQ (reference sequence). Trimming took off 1 base at V and 5 bases at J, with 6 bases between the two ends. The CDR3 has 13 amino acids. The CDR3 region has the DNA TGTGCCAGCAGCTTAGACAGAGAAAACATTCAGTACTTC. It codes for CASSLDRENIQYF.

This clonotype was recorded many times. This chain connects TRBV28 to TRBJ2-1; 11 bases are a match to TRBD2. CDR3 length: 15 amino acids. Trimming removed 6 bases from V and 6 bases from J; junction bases left unmatched: 7. Germline CDR1 is MDHEN and CDR2 is SYDVKM. The CDR3 DNA is TGTGCCAGCAGGGAAACTAGCGGGAGTGGCAATGAGCAGTTCTTC. Amino acids: CASRETSGSGNEQFF.

This clonotype has more than one count but fewer than ten. V and J are TRBV9 and TRBJ1-2; D is perhaps TRBD1 (5 bases). Germline loops: CDR1 SGDLS, CDR2 YYNGEE. The CDR3 loop spans 15 amino acids. Trimming removed 4 bases from V and 6 bases from J, with 19 bases in between. The CDR3 here is CASSSSLLGVNGYTF. The CDR3, as DNA: TGTGCCAGCAGCTCGTCCTTGTTGGGGGTTAATGGCTACACCTTC.

The rearrangement uses TRBV29-1 and TRBJ2-7; D gene uncertain. Germline CDR1 reads SQVTM; CDR2 reads ANQGSEA. The CDR3 spans 12 residues. V lost 3 bases and J 2 bases, leaving 8 bases between the germline ends. CDR3 nucleotide sequence: TGCAGCGTTGAGGCAGATACCTACGAGCAGTACTTC. Amino acid sequence: CSVEADTYEQYF.

This clonotype came up many times. This chain links TRBV11-2 with TRBJ2-4; a possible D gene is TRBD2 (5 bases). Germline CDR1 reads SGHAT; CDR2 reads FQNNGV. Trimming cost V 1 base and J 8 bases, with 15 bases left between them. The CDR3 spans 15 residues. The CDR3, as DNA: TGTGCCAGCAGCTTAGTTGACGACCCGCGGGACATTCAGTACTTC. This sequence encodes CASSLVDDPRDIQYF.

In regard to this clonotype: Given a much more abundant clone one base away, this may be a read error. This chain links TRBV20-1 with TRBJ2-3, with 9 positions matching TRBD1. The end of the DNA fits TRBJ1-5 better, so the J call may be wrong. CDR1 DFQATT and CDR2 SNEGSKA come from the germline V gene (reference sequence). The CDR3 has 16 residues. The CDR3 DNA reads as TGCAGTGCTAGAGATGTTGGGACAGGGTCCACAGATACGCAGCATTTT. Translating it yields CSARDVGTGSTDTQHF.

In this sample, this clonotype turned up a few times. This rearrangement joins TRBV18 to TRBJ1-1, with D perhaps TRBD1 (5 bases). Germline V gives CDR1 KGHSH, CDR2 LQKENI. This CDR3 spans 15 amino acids. V was clipped by 2 bases and J by 4 bases, with 14 bases between them. DNA for the CDR3: TGTGCCAGCTCACCAAAGGGGACGAGGCGCACTGAAGCTTTCTTT. Translated, it gives CASSPKGTRRTEAFF.

The chain has TRBV19 and TRBJ2-7; the match to TRBD2 covers 8 bases. This CDR3 has 16 residues. After removal of 3 bases from V and 0 bases from J, the junction contained 7 bases not matched to a gene. Germline-derived CDR1 and CDR2 are LNHDA and SQIVND (reference sequence). CDR3 DNA: TGTGCCAGTAGTATGAGACGGGAGGGAAGCTCCTACGAGCAGTACTTC. Translated: CASSMRREGSSYEQYF.

This clonotype occurred many times. The chain is built from TRBV2 and TRBJ2-1; D possibly corresponds to TRBD1 (6 bases). Trimming took 1 base from V and 5 from J, leaving 15 bases between them. Germline V gene sequence: CDR1 SNHLY, CDR2 FYNNEI. The CDR3 contains 16 residues. The CDR3 DNA reads as TGTGCCAGCAGTGAAGTGGCTTGGCAGGGGAACAATGAGCAGTTCTTC. Its protein is CASSEVAWQGNNEQFF.

This clonotype was recorded a few times. V and J are TRBV2 and TRBJ2-2; D is uncertain. The CDR3 covers 13 residues. CDR1 and CDR2 from the germline V gene are SNHLY and FYNNEI. Trimming shortened V by 6 bases and J by 4 bases, and 9 bases separated the two germline ends. The CDR3 bases are TGTGCCAGCAGGGTAGACGGCACCGGGGAGCTGTTTTTT. The encoded protein is CASRVDGTGELFF.

As DNA, the CDR3 is TGTGCCAGCAGCTTAGCGGCGGGTCGGTTTGAAGCTTTCTTT. Amino acids: CASSLAAGRFEAFF. The chain combines TRBV11-2 with TRBJ1-1; D is uncertain. V was shortened by 1 base and J by 7 bases, with 13 bases between the two germline ends. Germline V gene data show CDR1 as SGHAT and CDR2 as FQNNGV. The CDR3 sequence is 14 residues long. Complete variable domain (other parts from reference TRBV11-2 and TRBJ1-1): EAGVAQSPRYKIIEKRQSVAFWCNPISGHATLYWYQQILGQGPKLLIQFQNNGVVDDSQLPKDRFSAERLKGVDSTLKIQPAKLEDSAVYLCASSLAAGRFEAFFGQGTRLTVV.

In its sample, this clonotype was seen many times. This chain connects TRBV28 to TRBJ2-3, with no clear D. Germline CDR1 is MDHEN and CDR2 is SYDVKM. This CDR3 has 15 residues. V lost 3 bases and J lost 1, with 11 bases in between. CDR3: CASSLVRAGTDTQYF. CDR3 bases: TGTGCCAGCAGTTTGGTTCGGGCGGGCACAGATACGCAGTATTTT.

This clonotype was counted many times. The chain joins TRBV27 to TRBJ2-5; 12 bases agree with TRBD2. Trimming took 2 bases from V and 5 from J; bases not matched to a gene: 3. Germline V gene lookup returns CDR1 MNHEY and CDR2 SMNVEV (reference sequence). This CDR3 spans 15 amino acids. The DNA of the CDR3 is TGTGCCAGCAGTTTAAAAACTAGCGGGAGGGAGACCCAGTACTTC. Translation gives CASSLKTSGRETQYF.

In this sample, this clonotype turned up many times. V and J are TRBV4-1 and TRBJ2-2; D is perhaps TRBD2 (5 bases). Germline lookup yields CDR1 MGHRA and CDR2 YSYEKL. The CDR3 has 14 residues. The V end lost 0 bases, the J end lost 6 bases, and 8 bases lay between the germline ends. CDR3 in DNA: TGCGCCAGCAGCCAAGATATGAGGGCCGGGGAGCTGTTTTTT. Translation: CASSQDMRAGELFF.

This clonotype was observed a few times. V gene TRBV10-3 combines with J gene TRBJ2-7; TRBD2 matches at 7 bases. Losses at the gene ends were 3 bases for V and 0 bases for J; bases not matched to a gene: 5. The CDR3 runs 15 residues. In germline, CDR1 is ENHRY, CDR2 SYGVKD. The CDR3 nucleotides are TGTGCCATCAGTGACATTAGCGGGCTCTCCTACGAGCAGTACTTC. This codes for CAISDISGLSYEQYF.

Ten or more counts support this clonotype. The chain recombines TRBV20-1 with TRBJ2-7; D remains unclear. In germline, CDR1 is DFQATT, CDR2 SNEGSKA (reference sequence). V was pared by 4 bases and J by 0 bases, with 13 bases between. This CDR3 spans 14 amino acids. The CDR3 reads CSAIRLSSSYEQYF. CDR3 DNA: TGCAGTGCTATCCGTCTCAGTAGCTCCTACGAGCAGTACTTC.